One and the same sample provided the 32 T cell receptor beta chains below, sequenced in a study of OX40 agonist ivuxolimab in advanced cancers. Profiled with immunoSEQ multiplex PCR; TCRdb holds only in-frame clones, not every one. The sample has tens of thousands of clones; about 85% are singletons. Sequenced material: CD4+ or CD8+ T cells sorted from blood, taken in a trial of the OX40 agonist ivuxolimab. Every receptor here comes from an adult with an advanced solid tumor such as melanoma, head and neck, liver or kidney cancer.

As to this clone: Different DNA sequences within this sample yield the same CDR3. The chain joins TRBV7-9 to TRBJ2-1; 11 positions match TRBD2. After removal of 1 base from V and 7 bases from J, the junction contained 0 bases not matched to a gene. This CDR3 is 14 amino acids long. Germline V gene data show CDR1 as SEHNR and CDR2 as FQNEAQ (reference sequence). In nucleotides, the CDR3 is TGTGCCAGCAGCTTAGGACTAGCGGGAAATGAGCAGTTCTTC. Translation: CASSLGLAGNEQFF.

The J gene is TRBJ2-2, the V gene TRBV30; maybe TRBD2 (5 bases). The CDR3 length is 13 residues. Deletions cut 4 bases from V and 5 bases from J, with 11 bases between. Germline V gene lookup returns CDR1 GTSNPN and CDR2 SVGIG (reference sequence). The CDR3 protein is CAWTATRTGELFF. The DNA for the CDR3 is TGTGCCTGGACCGCTACTAGGACCGGGGAGCTGTTTTTT. Variable domain in full (rest from reference TRBV30 and TRBJ2-2): SQTIHQWPATLVQPVGSPLSLECTVEGTSNPNLYWYRQAAGRGLQLLFYSVGIGQISSEVPQNLSASRPQDRQFILSSKKLLLSDSGFYLCAWTATRTGELFFGEGSRLTVL.

The CDR3 sequence: CASSLAGEQFF. The CDR3 region has the DNA TGTGCCAGCAGCTTAGCAGGTGAGCAGTTCTTC. The V and J genes are TRBV7-8 and TRBJ2-1; D unresolved. The CDR3 has 11 residues. V lost 0 bases and J 9 bases, leaving 3 bases between the germline ends. Germline V gene lookup returns CDR1 SGHVS and CDR2 FQNEAQ.

The chain has TRBV7-9 and TRBJ2-2; TRBD1 aligns across 7 bases. This CDR3 is 15 amino acids long. The germline V gene encodes CDR1 SEHNR and CDR2 FQNEAQ (reference sequence). V was clipped by 3 bases and J by 7 bases; unmatched bases: 8. CDR3: CASSFVRQGIGELFF. The CDR3 DNA reads as TGTGCCAGCAGCTTTGTAAGACAGGGCATCGGGGAGCTGTTTTTT.

V usage is TRBV28 and J usage is TRBJ2-5; D might be TRBD1 (6 bases). V dropped 5 bases and J dropped 4 bases, with 14 bases sitting between them. Germline V lookup: CDR1 MDHEN, CDR2 SYDVKM. The CDR3 totals 14 residues. The CDR3 DNA is TGTGCCAGCAGTGGCTGGGGGCGCTCAGAGACCCAGTACTTC. Amino acid sequence: CASSGWGRSETQYF.

The chain couples TRBV19 to TRBJ2-1; 7 bases line up with TRBD2. The V and J ends lost 6 bases and 4 bases, in that order; junction bases with no gene match: 3. Germline lookup yields CDR1 LNHDA and CDR2 SQIVND (reference sequence). There are 13 residues in the CDR3. The CDR3 region is CASRGEGYNEQFF. CDR3 bases: TGTGCCAGTAGGGGGGAGGGATACAATGAGCAGTTCTTC.

The chain combines TRBV7-6 with TRBJ2-1; 7 bases line up with TRBD2. Germline CDR1 reads SGHVS; CDR2 reads FNYEAQ. With V trimmed by 5 bases and J by 6 bases, 4 bases remained unmatched. This CDR3 is 13 amino acids long. CDR3 loop: CASSRGLLNEQFF. The CDR3, as DNA: TGTGCCAGCAGCCGGGGACTACTCAATGAGCAGTTCTTC.

The chain employs TRBV30 and TRBJ2-7; TRBD1 aligns across 7 bases. V shed 2 bases, J shed 3 bases, and the junction held 1 base outside the gene matches. CDR3 length equals 12 residues. Germline lookup yields CDR1 GTSNPN and CDR2 SVGIG (reference sequence). The CDR3 DNA sequence: TGTGCCTGGAGTACAGGGGTCTACGAGCAGTACTTC. This gives the protein CAWSTGVYEQYF. The full variable domain, in which reference TRBV30 and TRBJ2-7 provide the parts outside the CDR3, is SQTIHQWPATLVQPVGSPLSLECTVEGTSNPNLYWYRQAAGRGLQLLFYSVGIGQISSEVPQNLSASRPQDRQFILSSKKLLLSDSGFYLCAWSTGVYEQYFGPGTRLTVT.

This chain uses TRBV7-9 with TRBJ2-1; 7 bases are shared with TRBD2. The CDR3 sequence is 15 residues long. With V trimmed by 5 bases and J by 4 bases, 8 bases remained unmatched. Germline CDR1 and CDR2: SEHNR and FQNEAQ (reference sequence). The DNA of the CDR3 is TGTGCCAGCAGCCCCGGGACTACACAGTACAATGAGCAGTTCTTC. Translation gives CASSPGTTQYNEQFF.

This chain uses TRBV28 with TRBJ1-4; 7 nucleotides agree with TRBD1. The J segment lost 7 bases and the V segment lost 5 bases, leaving 13 bases of the junction unmatched. The germline V gene has CDR1 MDHEN and CDR2 SYDVKM. The CDR3 contains 16 residues. CDR3 in DNA: TGTGCCAGCAGTCCCCAATTGACAGGGAGTCGTGAAAAACTGTTTTTT. This gives the protein CASSPQLTGSREKLFF.

The chain recombines TRBV30 with TRBJ2-1; 11 positions match TRBD2. In germline, CDR1 is GTSNPN, CDR2 SVGIG (reference sequence). CDR3 length equals 15 residues. J gave up 11 bases and V 0 bases, and 9 bases lay outside the gene matches. CDR3 bases: TGTGCCTGGAGTGTAACCGGTAGCGGGAGGGGTAAGCAGTTCTTC. Translating it yields CAWSVTGSGRGKQFF.

The V call is TRBV6-5, the J call TRBJ2-1, with 10 bases aligning to TRBD2. The germline CDR1 and CDR2 sequences are MNHEY and SVGAGI. This CDR3 is 14 amino acids long. Unmatched junction bases numbered 5, after V lost 6 bases and J lost 6 bases. CDR3 sequence (DNA): TGTGCCAGCAGGAGCGGGAGGGTGGGCAATGAGCAGTTCTTC. It codes for CASRSGRVGNEQFF.

The J gene is TRBJ2-7, the V gene TRBV10-1; D call uncertain. Germline V gene data show CDR1 as WNHNN and CDR2 as SYGVQD (reference sequence). The CDR3 length is 13 residues. With 2 bases removed from V and 7 bases from J, the gap between germline ends came to 12 bases. The chain's CDR3 is CASSEVATREQYF. In DNA, the CDR3 is TGCGCCAGCAGTGAGGTAGCTACGAGGGAGCAGTACTTC.

This rearrangement joins TRBV30 to TRBJ1-1, with D possibly matching TRBD1 (6 bases). This CDR3 is 13 amino acids long. Germline-derived CDR1 and CDR2 are GTSNPN and SVGIG (reference sequence). The germline V and J ends were trimmed by 4 bases and 3 bases, with 12 bases remaining between them. The CDR3 region is CAWTGRGHTEAFF. CDR3 bases: TGTGCCTGGACTGGCCGGGGGCACACTGAAGCTTTCTTT.

This clone was observed a few times. The gene calls are TRBV5-4 and TRBJ2-1; TRBD2 matches at 10 bases. CDR3 size: 15 residues. J gave up 5 bases and V 4 bases, and 6 bases lay outside the gene matches. CDR1 is SGHNT and CDR2 is YYREEE in the germline V gene (reference sequence). CDR3 in DNA: TGTGCCAGCAGCCCGGGACTAGCGACGAACAATGAGCAGTTCTTC. This encodes CASSPGLATNNEQFF.

The chain recombines TRBV7-8 with TRBJ2-1, with a tentative D call TRBD2 (5 bases). The V end was cut by 0 bases, the J end by 5 bases, with 8 bases between. In germline, CDR1 is SGHVS, CDR2 FQNEAQ. This CDR3 contains 14 residues. CDR3 loop: CASSLAGLNNEQFF. CDR3 coding DNA: TGTGCCAGCAGCTTAGCTGGACTCAACAATGAGCAGTTCTTC.

The chain employs TRBV19 and TRBJ2-4, with D uncertain. Germline V gene sequence: CDR1 LNHDA, CDR2 SQIVND (reference sequence). V was cut by 9 bases and J by 0 bases, with 15 bases left in between. CDR3 length equals 15 residues. This CDR3 reads CASSLGAPAKNIQYF. CDR3 bases: TGTGCCAGCTCCCTAGGTGCGCCAGCCAAAAACATTCAGTACTTC.

Here the CDR3 DNA reads TGTGCCAGCAGTTTTCACCAACGACCGGGGCCAGAGACCCAGTACTTC. It yields the protein CASSFHQRPGPETQYF. The chain carries TRBV28 and TRBJ2-5; D assignment may be TRBD1 or TRBD2 (5 bases each). Germline CDR1 is MDHEN and CDR2 is SYDVKM. V lost 3 bases and J 4 bases, leaving 18 bases between the germline ends. This CDR3 is built from 16 residues.

This sequence joins TRBV18 and TRBJ2-6; 9 bases align to TRBD1. The V segment lost 3 bases and the J segment 0 bases; nucleotides outside the gene matches: 3. Per the germline V gene, CDR1 is KGHSH and CDR2 is LQKENI. CDR3 length: 17 residues. The DNA for the CDR3 is TGTGCCAGCTCACCGGGACAGGGAAACTCTGGGGCCAACGTCCTGACTTTC. Its translation: CASSPGQGNSGANVLTF.

The count of this clone is one. The rearrangement joins TRBV5-1 to TRBJ2-6; D is perhaps TRBD1 or TRBD2 (5 bases each). V lost 1 base and J lost 0, with 8 bases in between. CDR3 length: 16 amino acids. Germline-derived CDR1 and CDR2 are SGHRS and YFSETQ. CDR3 protein: CASSLIGASGANVLTF. CDR3 sequence (DNA): TGCGCCAGCAGCTTGATCGGGGCCTCTGGGGCCAACGTCCTGACTTTC.

This clone turned up a few times. The CDR3 nucleotides are TGTGCCAGCAGCTTAGGACCCATAAGGGATGAGCAGTTCTTC. Translation gives CASSLGPIRDEQFF. The chain recombines TRBV5-8 with TRBJ2-1, with D unresolved. The V end lost 2 bases, the J end lost 8 bases, and 14 bases lay between the germline ends. This CDR3 has 14 residues. CDR1 and CDR2 (germline): SGHTS, YDEGEE.

The chain has TRBV5-1 and TRBJ2-5, with a possible D match to TRBD2 (7 bases). Between the trimmed V and J ends, which lost 0 bases and 7 bases, there was a span of 13 bases. Per germline, CDR1 SGHRS and CDR2 YFSETQ. The length of the CDR3 is 14 residues. The CDR3 DNA follows: TGCGCCAGCAGCTTGGAGCACAGGGAGGGGACCCAGTACTTC. Amino acid sequence: CASSLEHREGTQYF. Combining the CDR3 with reference TRBV5-1 and TRBJ2-5 gives the whole variable domain KAGVTQTPRYLIKTRGQQVTLSCSPISGHRSVSWYQQTPGQGLQFLFEYFSETQRNKGNFPGRFSGRQFSNSRSEMNVSTLELGDSALYLCASSLEHREGTQYFGPGTRLLVL.

This clone is a singleton in its sample. The rearrangement uses TRBV2 and TRBJ2-1; 9 bases are a match to TRBD2. CDR1 is SNHLY, CDR2 FYNNEI, per germline. The V segment lost 11 bases and the J segment 8 bases; nucleotides outside the gene matches: 10. The CDR3 consists of 13 residues. The CDR3 protein is CAGQREVIDEQFF. In DNA, the CDR3 is TGTGCCGGGCAGCGGGAGGTTATTGATGAGCAGTTCTTC. The whole variable domain, remainder taken from reference TRBV2 and TRBJ2-1, is EPEVTQTPSHQVTQMGQEVILRCVPISNHLYFYWYRQILGQKVEFLVSFYNNEISEKSEIFDDQFSVERPDGSNFTLKIRSTKLEDSAMYFCAGQREVIDEQFFGPGTRLTVL.

The CDR3 reads CASSRTSGRAGETQYF. In DNA form, the CDR3 reads TGTGCCAGCAGCCGGACTAGCGGGAGGGCGGGAGAGACCCAGTACTTC. The gene calls are TRBV5-4 and TRBJ2-5, with 15 positions matching TRBD2. The CDR3 covers 16 residues. V lost 4 bases to trimming and J lost 4 bases; unmatched junction nucleotides: 5. CDR1 SGHNT and CDR2 YYREEE come from the germline V gene (reference sequence).

The chain combines TRBV30 with TRBJ2-7; unclear D gene. The CDR3 is made up of 14 amino acids. V dropped 4 bases and J dropped 6 bases, with 19 bases sitting between them. Germline V CDR1 and CDR2: GTSNPN, SVGIG (reference sequence). This chain's CDR3 is CAWTSSDLTPEQYF. Written as DNA, the CDR3 is TGTGCCTGGACCTCCTCAGACCTTACCCCCGAGCAGTACTTC.

The chain combines TRBV11-2 with TRBJ2-1, with D tentatively TRBD1 (5 bases). CDR1 is SGHAT, CDR2 FQNNGV, per germline. V shed 1 base and J shed 6 bases, with 13 bases lying between them. The CDR3 runs to 15 residues. The CDR3 DNA follows: TGTGCCAGCAGCTTAGCCAGGGTCACCACCAATGAGCAGTTCTTC. Its translation: CASSLARVTTNEQFF.

This clone was seen only a few times. The V gene is TRBV5-8, the J gene TRBJ2-7; 8 nucleotides line up with TRBD2. V lost 5 bases to trimming and J lost 0 bases; unmatched junction nucleotides: 7. The length of the CDR3 is 15 residues. Germline CDR1 is SGHTS and CDR2 is YDEGEE. CDR3 residues: CASRHSGALSYEQYF. As DNA, the CDR3 is TGTGCCAGCAGACATAGCGGGGCGCTCTCCTACGAGCAGTACTTC.

The genes are TRBV18 and TRBJ2-7; a possible D gene is TRBD1 (5 bases). Germline V CDR1 and CDR2: KGHSH, LQKENI. The V and J ends lost 0 bases and 6 bases respectively, with 12 bases between them. This CDR3 has 14 amino acids. The CDR3 DNA reads as TGTGCCAGCTCACCACCGGGAACAGGACGCGAGCAGTACTTC. Its translation is CASSPPGTGREQYF.

V is TRBV5-1 and J is TRBJ2-3; D gene unclear. Looked up from germline, CDR1 is SGHRS and CDR2 is YFSETQ. The CDR3 is made up of 11 amino acids. Trimming stripped 6 bases from V and 4 bases from J, with 6 bases between. The CDR3 bases are TGCGCCAGCACTCAGTCAGATACGCAGTATTTT. Translating gives CASTQSDTQYF.

The chain combines TRBV10-3 with TRBJ1-4; D gene uncertain. With 10 bases removed from V and 4 bases from J, the gap between germline ends came to 10 bases. Germline lookup yields CDR1 ENHRY and CDR2 SYGVKD. The CDR3 runs 12 residues. The CDR3 DNA follows: TGTGCCACCGGAGGTAATAATGAAAAACTGTTTTTT. It is translated as CATGGNNEKLFF.

The chain is built from TRBV12-5 and TRBJ2-1; 12 bases are shared with TRBD2. The germline CDR1 and CDR2 sequences are LGHNT and FRNRAP. The CDR3 consists of 15 residues. Trimming cost V 3 bases and J 4 bases; bases outside gene matches: 1. CDR3 loop: CASGFGLAGYNEQFF. The CDR3 nucleotides are TGTGCTAGTGGTTTCGGACTAGCGGGATACAATGAGCAGTTCTTC.

The gene calls are TRBV7-9 and TRBJ1-2; D possibly corresponds to TRBD1 (5 bases). Trimming took off 5 bases at V and 3 bases at J, with 13 bases between the two ends. The CDR3 is made up of 14 amino acids. CDR1 is SEHNR, CDR2 FQNEAQ, per germline (reference sequence). CDR3 DNA sequence: TGTGCCAGCAGCCCCCGGGAGGGGCACTATGGCTACACCTTC. It encodes CASSPREGHYGYTF.